The present T cell receptor (beta chain) was sequenced within a study of T cell responses to AZD1222 COVID-19 vaccine. Whole-study context: Some second doses came at about 4 weeks and others at about 12 weeks; these were pooled. Study-level findings and limits: Repertoire samples came only from after the peak T cell response. There were mostly white British donors and more females than males, and clonal diversity was possibly underestimated. Vaccine-associated CD4 TCRs spanned spike, dominant at 160-218 and 743-854.

Profiled with immunoSEQ multiplex PCR; TCRdb holds only in-frame clones, not every one. The sample comprises 85,000 to 90,000 clones, around nine tenths of which are singletons, and less than 3.5% rests with the top ten. Trimming took 3 bases from V and 7 from J, leaving 7 bases between them. Germline V gene data show CDR1 as SEHNR and CDR2 as FQNEAQ (reference sequence). The CDR3 runs to 12 residues. As regards this clone: Its antigen is unidentified.

The clonotype originates from an adult in good health. This chain links TRBV7-9 with TRBJ1-5; no firm D call. The material sequenced was peripheral blood, taken on day 0 of AZD1222 vaccination. DNA for the CDR3: TGTGCCAGCAGCTTTTTAGGACAGCCCCAGCATTTT. Protein product: CASSFLGQPQHF.